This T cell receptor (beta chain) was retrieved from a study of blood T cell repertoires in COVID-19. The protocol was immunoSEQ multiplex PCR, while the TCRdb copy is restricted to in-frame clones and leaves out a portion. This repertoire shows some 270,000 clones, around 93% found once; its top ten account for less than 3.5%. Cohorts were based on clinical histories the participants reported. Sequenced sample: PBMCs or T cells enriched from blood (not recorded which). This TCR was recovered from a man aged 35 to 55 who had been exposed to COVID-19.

Written as DNA, the CDR3 is TGTGCCAGCCTTAAAGCGGGTCAAGAGACCCAGTACTTC. Its protein product is CASLKAGQETQYF. This chain links TRBV11-3 with TRBJ2-5; maybe TRBD2 (6 bases). Germline CDR1 and CDR2: SGHNT and YENEEA. V dropped 8 bases and J dropped 2 bases, with 12 bases sitting between them. The CDR3 is 13 amino acids.